Each of the 23 T cell receptor beta chains below was sequenced from the same sample in a study of CD8+ T cells in alopecia areata. Once RNA had been extracted, it was reverse transcribed into cDNA to act as the sequencing template. Profiling relied on immunoSEQ multiplex PCR, and the TCRdb table lists in-frame clones only, not all of them. This table has roughly 46,000 clones, under 70% appearing once. The treatment here: oral pan-JAK inhibitor, 5-10 mg twice daily. Specimen: CD8+ T cells sorted from blood, collected at week 4, from a patient treated with tofacitinib. All receptors derive from a human donor with alopecia areata.

The CDR3, as DNA: TGTGCCTGGACCGGGACTAGCGGGACCAATGAGCAGTTCTTC. It is translated as CAWTGTSGTNEQFF. The rearrangement uses TRBV30 and TRBJ2-1; 13 bases map to TRBD2. CDR3 length equals 14 residues. V was pared by 4 bases and J by 6 bases, with 3 bases of the junction left unmatched. Germline loops: CDR1 GTSNPN, CDR2 SVGIG (reference sequence). Full variable domain (outside the CDR3, taken from reference TRBV30 and TRBJ2-1): SQTIHQWPATLVQPVGSPLSLECTVEGTSNPNLYWYRQAAGRGLQLLFYSVGIGQISSEVPQNLSASRPQDRQFILSSKKLLLSDSGFYLCAWTGTSGTNEQFFGPGTRLTVL.

The chain is built from TRBV7-9 and TRBJ2-1; D might be TRBD1 (6 bases). This CDR3 has 18 residues. CDR1 is SEHNR and CDR2 is FQNEAQ in the germline V gene (reference sequence). The germline V and J ends were trimmed by 5 bases and 7 bases, with 27 bases remaining between them. This CDR3 reads CASSLLGVREQGRNEQFF. The CDR3 DNA follows: TGTGCCAGCAGCCTCCTCGGGGTACGGGAACAGGGACGGAATGAGCAGTTCTTC.

This chain links TRBV30 with TRBJ2-2; D uncertain. The length of the CDR3 is 14 residues. The germline V gene encodes CDR1 GTSNPN and CDR2 SVGIG (reference sequence). Deletions cut 0 bases from V and 4 bases from J, with 9 bases between. DNA of the CDR3: TGTGCCTGGAGTGTACAACAGACCACCGGGGAGCTGTTTTTT. It encodes CAWSVQQTTGELFF.

V is TRBV30 and J is TRBJ2-7, with a possible D match to TRBD1 (6 bases). V was pared by 2 bases and J by 6 bases, with 14 bases between. The CDR3 totals 13 residues. CDR1 and CDR2 from the germline V gene are GTSNPN and SVGIG (reference sequence). As DNA, the CDR3 is TGTGCCTGGAGTCCCGGGGACACGGTCGAGCAGTACTTC. Translating gives CAWSPGDTVEQYF.

The rearrangement uses TRBV5-6 and TRBJ2-4; possibly TRBD1 for D (6 bases). V lost 1 base and J lost 7, with 9 bases in between. The CDR3 totals 13 residues. Germline CDR1 is SGHDT and CDR2 is YYEEEE. The CDR3 protein is CASSLPRGNIQYF. Written as DNA, the CDR3 is TGTGCCAGCAGCTTGCCAAGGGGGAACATTCAGTACTTC.

The chain has TRBV11-2 and TRBJ2-1; tentatively, D is TRBD2 (5 bases). This CDR3 is 14 amino acids long. Looked up from germline, CDR1 is SGHAT and CDR2 is FQNNGV. V shed 6 bases and J shed 6 bases, with 15 bases lying between them. The chain's CDR3 is CASSYTGFGNEQFF. In DNA, the CDR3 is TGTGCCAGCAGTTATACGGGATTCGGCAATGAGCAGTTCTTC.

The genes are TRBV15 and TRBJ2-7, with D perhaps given as TRBD1 or TRBD2 (5 bases each). The CDR3 extends over 14 amino acids. CDR1 is LNHNV and CDR2 is YYDKDF in the germline V gene (reference sequence). V lost 6 bases and J lost 2, with 14 bases in between. The CDR3 here is CATRTDRGPYEQYF. In DNA, the CDR3 is TGTGCCACCAGGACAGACAGAGGGCCCTACGAGCAGTACTTC.

This clone was detected only a few times. This rearrangement joins TRBV4-1 to TRBJ2-2; TRBD1 or TRBD2 may be the D gene (5 bases each). This CDR3 contains 15 residues. The V end was cut by 0 bases, the J end by 6 bases, with 11 bases between. Germline values: CDR1 MGHRA, CDR2 YSYEKL. The CDR3 bases are TGCGCCAGCAGCCAAGAATTAGGGGAGTCCGGGGAGCTGTTTTTT. Protein product: CASSQELGESGELFF.

This chain uses TRBV29-1 with TRBJ2-7, with D tentatively TRBD1 (5 bases). This CDR3 comprises 14 residues. Germline CDR1 and CDR2: SQVTM and ANQGSEA. Trimming left V 4 bases short and J 9 bases short, with 22 bases between. CDR3 sequence: CSVADDRQLGGQYF. Written as DNA, the CDR3 is TGCAGCGTTGCCGATGACAGACAGCTAGGTGGGCAGTACTTC.

This rearrangement joins TRBV29-1 to TRBJ1-2, with a tentative D call TRBD1 (5 bases). CDR1 and CDR2 (germline): SQVTM, ANQGSEA. The CDR3 has 14 amino acids. Trimming pared 6 bases from V and 0 bases from J, leaving 14 bases between. CDR3 loop: CSVTGIPANYGYTF. In DNA, the CDR3 is TGCAGCGTAACAGGCATACCGGCTAACTATGGCTACACCTTC.

The chain links TRBV30 to TRBJ2-3; D gene unclear. This CDR3 region has 12 residues. Germline CDR1 and CDR2: GTSNPN and SVGIG (reference sequence). Trimming removed 5 bases at V and 4 bases at J, with 10 bases between. The CDR3 protein is CAWLPDADTQYF. CDR3 in DNA: TGTGCCTGGTTGCCAGACGCAGATACGCAGTATTTT.

The rearrangement uses TRBV12-5 and TRBJ2-3, with D hard to call. The germline V gene has CDR1 LGHNT and CDR2 FRNRAP. V lost 6 bases, J lost 2 bases, and 12 bases lay in between. This CDR3 is 14 amino acids long. CDR3 amino acids: CASGPTEFTDTQYF. As DNA, the CDR3 is TGTGCTAGTGGACCGACGGAGTTCACAGATACGCAGTATTTT.

This clone was recorded once. The V and J genes are TRBV10-2 and TRBJ2-5, with 8 bases identical to TRBD1. This CDR3 spans 12 amino acids. The V and J ends lost 10 bases and 3 bases, in that order; junction bases with no gene match: 4. Germline V gene lookup returns CDR1 WSHSY and CDR2 SAAADI. This CDR3 is CAISDREETQYF. The DNA of the CDR3 is TGCGCCATCTCGGACAGGGAAGAGACCCAGTACTTC.

The gene calls are TRBV27 and TRBJ1-2, with TRBD1 matching 8 bases. V shed 2 bases, J shed 7 bases, and the junction held 6 bases outside the gene matches. This CDR3 is built from 14 residues. Looked up from germline, CDR1 is MNHEY and CDR2 is SMNVEV (reference sequence). The CDR3 loop reads CASSLGAGGGGYTF. Here the CDR3 DNA reads TGTGCCAGCAGTTTAGGGGCAGGGGGCGGTGGCTACACCTTC.

The chain links TRBV5-6 to TRBJ2-7, with 8 bases matching TRBD1. Trimming removed 0 bases from V and 1 base from J; junction bases left unmatched: 9. The CDR3 spans 17 residues. CDR1 is SGHDT, CDR2 YYEEEE, per germline. CDR3 nucleotides: TGTGCCAGCAGCTTGGAGTACTCAGGGGGCATGTCCTACGAGCAGTACTTC. Residues: CASSLEYSGGMSYEQYF.

This chain joins TRBV6-5 and TRBJ1-1; D perhaps matches TRBD1 (5 bases). CDR3 length: 13 residues. Germline values: CDR1 MNHEY, CDR2 SVGAGI. V lost 1 base to trimming and J lost 4 bases, with 7 bases between them. The CDR3 DNA is TGTGCCAGCAGTTACTATGGGGGCACTGAAGCTTTCTTT. Protein: CASSYYGGTEAFF.

The chain couples TRBV15 to TRBJ2-7, with D uncertain. The CDR3 contains 16 residues. Trimming pared 0 bases from V and 4 bases from J, leaving 16 bases between. Germline assignment: CDR1 LNHNV and CDR2 YYDKDF (reference sequence). The DNA of the CDR3 is TGTGCCACCAGCAGAGATGAATCCGGTGGTGGATACGAGCAGTACTTC. Encoded protein: CATSRDESGGGYEQYF.

The rearrangement uses TRBV30 and TRBJ2-1, with TRBD1 as a possible D gene (6 bases). The CDR3 runs to 14 residues. CDR1 is GTSNPN and CDR2 is SVGIG in the germline V gene (reference sequence). V lost 2 bases to trimming and J lost 8 bases, with 16 bases between them. The CDR3 is CAWSSGVGAYEQFF. The CDR3 region has the DNA TGTGCCTGGAGTTCAGGGGTAGGGGCCTATGAGCAGTTCTTC.

The CDR3 DNA follows: TGCGCCAGCAGCTTGGGGTTCGGGGGAGCCACTGAAGCTTTCTTT. Amino acid sequence: CASSLGFGGATEAFF. The chain carries TRBV5-1 and TRBJ1-1, with D possibly TRBD1 on 5 matching bases. This CDR3 has 15 amino acids. V was trimmed by 0 bases and J by 4 bases, leaving 13 bases between them. Germline CDR1 SGHRS, CDR2 YFSETQ.

This clone was seen more than once but under ten times. CDR3 sequence (DNA): TGTGCCAGCAGCTTAGAATACGAGCAGTACTTC. This translates into CASSLEYEQYF. J is TRBJ2-7 and V is TRBV7-2; D remains ambiguous. Germline V gives CDR1 SGHTA, CDR2 FQGNSA. V dropped 1 base and J dropped 4 bases, with 2 bases sitting between them. CDR3 length equals 11 residues.

This clone was counted once. The J gene is TRBJ2-1, the V gene TRBV29-1; perhaps TRBD1 as D (6 bases). The ends were cut back, 3 bases at V and 6 bases at J, with 6 bases in the middle. CDR3 length equals 11 residues. Germline loops: CDR1 SQVTM, CDR2 ANQGSEA. The DNA for the CDR3 is TGCAGCGTTGAGGGGGCCAATGAGCAGTTCTTC. It encodes CSVEGANEQFF.

The chain has TRBV6-5 and TRBJ2-1; D is unresolved. The CDR3 contains 13 residues. V shed 0 bases and J shed 7 bases, with 7 bases lying between them. The germline V gene has CDR1 MNHEY and CDR2 SVGAGI. CDR3 DNA: TGTGCCAGCAGTTACTCGGAGTCTAATGAGCAGTTCTTC. It translates to CASSYSESNEQFF.

This rearrangement joins TRBV6-4 to TRBJ2-1; D is possibly TRBD2 (5 bases). Germline V CDR1 and CDR2: MRHNA, SNTAGT. Trimming stripped 3 bases from V and 3 bases from J, with 9 bases between. The CDR3 runs to 14 residues. As DNA, the CDR3 is TGTGCCAGCAGTGAAGCCGGGAACTACAATGAGCAGTTCTTC. Translated: CASSEAGNYNEQFF.